The rows below give T cell receptor beta chains drawn from one sample of a study of T cell responses to AZD1222 COVID-19 vaccine. Profiling relied on immunoSEQ multiplex PCR, and the TCRdb table lists in-frame clones only, not all of them. The repertoire includes 100,000 to 150,000 clones, approximately 85% of them detected once, and over 8% sits in the top ten. The starting material was peripheral blood, obtained on day 0 of AZD1222 vaccination. These receptor sequences come from an adult in good health. Each CDR3 is given with its conserved first and last residue. Each record gives: clone size, D gene, V gene, J gene, CDR3 DNA, CDR3 protein. D genes are given only for firm matches. Part of the rows lack a size; the others show once, few, many or a class for expanded clones.

clone size: few
D gene: NA
V gene: TRBV7-2
J gene: TRBJ2-2
CDR3 DNA: TGTGCCAGCAGTTTCAGGGGGAACACCGGGGAGCTGTTTTTT
CDR3 protein: CASSFRGNTGELFF

clone size: NA
D gene: TRBD2
V gene: TRBV11-2
J gene: TRBJ2-1
CDR3 DNA: TGTGCCAGCAGCTTAATTGGGGGGCTAGCGGGGCATGAGCAGTTCTTC
CDR3 protein: CASSLIGGLAGHEQFF

clone size: NA
D gene: NA
V gene: TRBV5-1
J gene: TRBJ1-1
CDR3 DNA: TGCGCCAGCAGCTTTCTTGCCTTTTCGAACACTGAAGCTTTCTTT
CDR3 protein: CASSFLAFSNTEAFF

clone size: few
D gene: NA
V gene: TRBV11-2
J gene: TRBJ2-1
CDR3 DNA: TGTGCCAGCAGCTACGGCAGGGCCGAGCGCCGGAGCTCCTACAATGAGCAGTTCTTC
CDR3 protein: CASSYGRAERRSSYNEQFF

clone size: NA
D gene: NA
V gene: TRBV2
J gene: TRBJ1-6
CDR3 DNA: TGTGCCAGCTCATTGGACAGCAGAAATTCACCCCTCCACTTT
CDR3 protein: CASSLDSRNSPLHF

clone size: NA
D gene: NA
V gene: TRBV29-1
J gene: TRBJ2-5
CDR3 DNA: TGCAGCGTTGATGGAGGGGAGGTAGAGACCCAGTACTTC
CDR3 protein: CSVDGGEVETQYF

clone size: NA
D gene: NA
V gene: TRBV30
J gene: TRBJ2-7
CDR3 DNA: TGTGCCTGGAGTAGACCCAGGGGGGGGTATGAGAACGAGCAGTACTTC
CDR3 protein: CAWSRPRGGYENEQYF

clone size: once
D gene: NA
V gene: TRBV6-2/TRBV6-3
J gene: TRBJ1-5
CDR3 DNA: TGTGCCAGCAGCACCGGGACCCGCAATCAGCCCCAGCATTTT
CDR3 protein: CASSTGTRNQPQHF

clone size: NA
D gene: TRBD1
V gene: TRBV5-5
J gene: TRBJ1-4
CDR3 DNA: TGTGCCAGCAGCCCAGTGGGGGACAGGGTTGAAAAACTGTTTTTT
CDR3 protein: CASSPVGDRVEKLFF

clone size: NA
D gene: TRBD1
V gene: TRBV28
J gene: TRBJ1-1
CDR3 DNA: TGTGCCAGCAGTCCGACGGGACAGACGTACACTGAAGCTTTCTTT
CDR3 protein: CASSPTGQTYTEAFF

clone size: NA
D gene: NA
V gene: TRBV7-6
J gene: TRBJ2-3
CDR3 DNA: TGTGCCAGCAGCTACGACGGGAGCACAGATACGCAGTATTTT
CDR3 protein: CASSYDGSTDTQYF

clone size: NA
D gene: TRBD1
V gene: TRBV28
J gene: TRBJ1-5
CDR3 DNA: TGTGCCAGCCTCTACCGACAGGGGAGGAGCAATCAGCCCCAGCATTTT
CDR3 protein: CASLYRQGRSNQPQHF

clone size: NA
D gene: NA
V gene: TRBV14
J gene: TRBJ2-7
CDR3 DNA: TGTGCCAGCAGCAGCAACCAACGAGGGAGCTACGAGCAGTACTTC
CDR3 protein: CASSSNQRGSYEQYF

clone size: NA
D gene: TRBD2
V gene: TRBV3-1/TRBV3-2
J gene: TRBJ2-1
CDR3 DNA: TGTGCCAGCAGCGTACGACCCTCGACTAGCGGGGGGAAGCAGTTCTTC
CDR3 protein: CASSVRPSTSGGKQFF

clone size: NA
D gene: NA
V gene: TRBV5-1
J gene: TRBJ2-1
CDR3 DNA: TGCGCCAGCAGCGAAACCCCGGACAATGAGCAGTTCTTC
CDR3 protein: CASSETPDNEQFF

clone size: once
D gene: NA
V gene: TRBV2
J gene: TRBJ2-6
CDR3 DNA: TGTGCCAGCAGGCCTTCTGGGGCCAACGTCCTGACTTTC
CDR3 protein: CASRPSGANVLTF

clone size: NA
D gene: NA
V gene: TRBV10-3
J gene: TRBJ1-3
CDR3 DNA: TGTGCCATCAGTGAGCACGGCGGAGGGTCCACCATATATTTT
CDR3 protein: CAISEHGGGSTIYF

clone size: NA
D gene: TRBD1
V gene: TRBV14
J gene: TRBJ2-1
CDR3 DNA: TGTGCCAGCTCCAATAACAGGGGTCAACTCTACAATGAGCAGTTCTTC
CDR3 protein: CASSNNRGQLYNEQFF

clone size: NA
D gene: NA
V gene: TRBV6-1
J gene: TRBJ1-1
CDR3 DNA: TGTGCCAGCACCCACGGCGGGGACACTGAAGCTTTCTTT
CDR3 protein: CASTHGGDTEAFF

clone size: NA
D gene: NA
V gene: TRBV6-5
J gene: TRBJ1-6
CDR3 DNA: TGTGCCAGCAGCGATGGGGGTAGCCATTCACCCCTCCACTTT
CDR3 protein: CASSDGGSHSPLHF